Each of the 4 T cell receptor beta chains below was sequenced from the same sample in a study of beta chain features in type 1 diabetes. Reverse transcription of all isolated RNA meant that expressed TCRB transcripts were sequenced. The protocol was immunoSEQ multiplex PCR, while the TCRdb copy is restricted to in-frame clones and leaves out a portion. Among hundreds of thousands of clones listed, roughly a sixth were seen once. Specimen: naive CD4+ T cells from blood. The receptors here all came from a woman between 18 and 30 years old in good health.

The rearrangement links TRBV7-2 to TRBJ2-1; TRBD2 aligns across 13 bases. The germline CDR1 and CDR2 sequences are SGHTA and FQGNSA. The V gene end was trimmed by 6 bases and the J gene end by 9 bases; junction bases not matched to a gene: 5. This CDR3 region has 14 residues. CDR3 loop: CASRLAGGRREQFF. For the CDR3, the DNA is TGTGCCAGCAGACTAGCGGGAGGGCGGCGTGAGCAGTTCTTC.

V gene TRBV5-6 combines with J gene TRBJ1-3, with 9 bases that match TRBD1. Trimming took 4 bases from V and 2 from J; bases not matched to a gene: 4. Germline loops: CDR1 SGHDT, CDR2 YYEEEE. The CDR3 length is 15 residues. The CDR3 here is CASSRRDRAGNTIYF. As DNA, the CDR3 is TGTGCCAGCAGCCGCCGGGACAGGGCTGGAAACACCATATATTTT.

This clone was counted a few times. The J gene is TRBJ2-7, the V gene TRBV7-3; weak D call: TRBD2 (5 bases). V was clipped by 8 bases and J by 3 bases, with 14 bases between them. Germline V lookup: CDR1 SGHTA, CDR2 FQGTGA. The CDR3 runs 13 residues. The CDR3 here is CASAPDWSYEQYF. For the CDR3, the DNA is TGTGCCAGCGCCCCGGACTGGAGCTACGAGCAGTACTTC.

Only a few counts were recorded for this clone. The chain links TRBV2 to TRBJ2-3; perhaps TRBD1 as D (5 bases). V gave up 4 bases and J gave up 4 bases, with 12 bases separating them. There are 14 residues in the CDR3. Germline values: CDR1 SNHLY, CDR2 FYNNEI. CDR3 sequence: CASSGGRVADTQYF. In DNA, the CDR3 is TGTGCCAGCAGTGGTGGCAGGGTAGCAGATACGCAGTATTTT. Drawing the rest from reference TRBV2 and TRBJ2-3, the complete variable domain is EPEVTQTPSHQVTQMGQEVILRCVPISNHLYFYWYRQILGQKVEFLVSFYNNEISEKSEIFDDQFSVERPDGSNFTLKIRSTKLEDSAMYFCASSGGRVADTQYFGPGTRLTVL.